The 7 T cell receptor beta chains presented below share a single source sample, sequenced in a study of metastatic and nonmetastatic thyroid tumors. TCRdb ran MiXCR on the PCR reads. The sample carries a few thousand clones, 35% recorded once. None of the patients had undergone any treatment ahead of thyroid surgery. The sequenced sample consisted of adjacent normal tissue. The receptors originated from a female donor with papillary thyroid cancer or a benign thyroid nodule (not recorded which). Some clones in this sample may be carry-over from other donors' samples.

By share, this clone counts as medium-sized. With a much larger clone just one base away, this may be a read error. The chain recombines TRBV28 with TRBJ1-2; 7 nucleotides align to TRBD1. This CDR3 contains 16 residues. The junction had 13 bases not matched to a gene; V was cut back by 5 bases and J by 4 bases. The V gene's germline CDR1 is MDHEN and CDR2 SYDVKM. The CDR3 nucleotides are TGTGCCAGCAGTCCCGGACAGGAGGGATTTCGCTATGGCTACACCTTC. Amino acid sequence: CASSPGQEGFRYGYTF.

This clone is classed as large (0.1 to 1%). The chain combines TRBV28 with TRBJ1-3; TRBD1 aligns across 11 bases. The CDR3 runs to 15 residues. Germline trimming cut 3 bases from V and 4 bases from J; bases unmatched to any gene: 2. Per germline, CDR1 MDHEN and CDR2 SYDVKM. Here the CDR3 reads CASSLDRGRGNTIYF. The CDR3 bases are TGTGCCAGCAGTTTGGACAGGGGGCGAGGAAACACCATATATTTT.

As concerns this clone: Germline and junction disagree at one end, which may indicate a read error. V is TRBV6-1 and J is TRBJ2-5; D remains ambiguous. Germline assignment: CDR1 MNHNS and CDR2 SASEGT. This CDR3 spans 19 amino acids. CDR3 nucleotide sequence: TGTGCCAGCATACCGGCCAGGAAAGTATTTGGCGGTTCACAAGAGAACCAGTACTTC. Residues: CASIPARKVFGGSQENQYF.

Turning to this clone: One end of the junction does not line up with germline, which may come from a read error. V and J are TRBV7-8 and TRBJ2-7; no clear D gene. The CDR3 runs 14 residues. The germline V gene encodes CDR1 SGHVS and CDR2 FQNEAQ. The chain's CDR3 is CASSLVEGVYEQHF. CDR3 nucleotides: TGTGCCAGCAGCTTAGTCGAAGGAGTCTACGAGCAGCACTTC.

This clone was seen a few times. The rearrangement joins TRBV7-2 to TRBJ2-7; 8 bases map to TRBD1. The CDR3 has 15 amino acids. The junction had 6 bases not matched to a gene; V was cut back by 3 bases and J by 2 bases. The germline gives CDR1 SGHTA, CDR2 FQGNSA. The DNA for the CDR3 is TGTGCCAGCAGCTTCGGGACAGGTAGAACCTACGAGCAGTACTTC. Its translation is CASSFGTGRTYEQYF. The variable domain in full, completed from reference TRBV7-2 and TRBJ2-7, reads GAGVSQSPSNKVTEKGKDVELRCDPISGHTALYWYRQSLGQGLEFLIYFQGNSAPDKSGLPSDRFSAERTGGSVSTLTIQRTQQEDSAVYLCASSFGTGRTYEQYFGPGTRLTVT.

This clone is judged hyperexpanded. The chain employs TRBV27 and TRBJ2-3; 8 positions agree with TRBD1. In germline, CDR1 is MNHEY, CDR2 SMNVEV (reference sequence). The CDR3 covers 17 residues. V gave up 3 bases and J gave up 2 bases; unmatched junction bases: 10. The CDR3 reads CASSFTRTGKFTDTQYF. The CDR3 DNA follows: TGTGCCAGCAGTTTTACCCGGACAGGGAAATTCACAGATACGCAGTATTTT.

The rearrangement joins TRBV5-1 to TRBJ1-1; 8 positions match TRBD1. Germline CDR1 reads SGHRS; CDR2 reads YFSETQ. The CDR3 has 13 amino acids. V gave up 4 bases and J gave up 3 bases; unmatched junction bases: 2. CDR3 sequence (DNA): TGCGCCAGCAGCGAGACAGGGGACACTGAAGCTTTCTTT. This translates into CASSETGDTEAFF.